The rows below give T cell receptor beta chains drawn from one sample of a study of T cell changes during pregnancy in multiple sclerosis. TCRdb's copy holds only in-frame clones and misses some; the assay was immunoSEQ multiplex PCR. The table lists tens of thousands of clones, around 90% of them singletons. The input for sequencing was peripheral blood, taken after pregnancy. The receptors stem from a female donor with multiple sclerosis, enrolled in a pregnancy study. CDR3s leave out the opening cysteine and the closing phenylalanine or tryptophan.

V: TRBV2
J: TRBJ2-1
length: 14
CDR3: ASSELSNPFYNEQF

V: TRBV21-1
J: TRBJ2-5
length: 14
CDR3: ASSPLLREYQETQY

V: TRBV10-3
J: TRBJ2-5
length: 12
CDR3: AISPGQGRETQY

V: TRBV11-2
J: TRBJ2-3
length: 10
CDR3: ASSREADTQY

V: TRBV7-9
J: TRBJ2-1
length: 10
CDR3: ASSLGSNEQF

V: TRBV19
J: TRBJ2-2
length: 15
CDR3: ASSITRTATNTGELF

V: TRBV7-3
J: TRBJ1-1
length: 11
CDR3: ASSSREATEAF

V: TRBV6-6
J: TRBJ2-7
length: 12
CDR3: ASSYNYRGYEQY

V: TRBV5-4
J: TRBJ2-1
length: 11
CDR3: ASSWRQGNEQF

V: TRBV5-6
J: TRBJ2-5
length: 11
CDR3: ASSLGNLETQY

V: TRBV14
J: TRBJ1-2
length: 11
CDR3: ASSQPMTDGYT

V: TRBV4-2
J: TRBJ2-3
length: 12
CDR3: ASSPRGGQDTQY

V: TRBV27
J: TRBJ2-5
length: 13
CDR3: ASSFIGQGAEAQY

V: TRBV18
J: TRBJ1-1
length: 12
CDR3: ASSPSRDRTEAF

V: TRBV11-2
J: TRBJ2-3
length: 14
CDR3: ASSMGLAGGIDTQY

V: TRBV7-9
J: TRBJ1-1
length: 11
CDR3: ASSLVRFQEAF

V: TRBV6-5
J: TRBJ2-6
length: 12
CDR3: ASQLGPGANVLT

V: TRBV11-2
J: TRBJ2-2
length: 12
CDR3: ASSLHRGHRELF

V: TRBV29-1
J: TRBJ2-1
length: 14
CDR3: SVEMADSLSYNEQF

V: TRBV19
J: TRBJ1-1
length: 14
CDR3: ASSRKGQGATTEAF

V: TRBV29-1
J: TRBJ2-3
length: 10
CDR3: SVGREADTQY

V: TRBV19
J: TRBJ1-2
length: 12
CDR3: ASGRKEASYGYT

V: TRBV4-3
J: TRBJ2-7
length: 13
CDR3: ASSQDRDISYEQY

V: TRBV18
J: TRBJ2-1
length: 13
CDR3: ASSLTSGDYNEQF

V: TRBV30
J: TRBJ1-1
length: 11
CDR3: AQKQGAGTEAF

V: TRBV29-1
J: TRBJ2-7
length: 12
CDR3: SVKSREFSYEQY

V: TRBV27
J: TRBJ1-1
length: 12
CDR3: ASSLSRRDTEAF

V: TRBV30
J: TRBJ1-6
length: 14
CDR3: AWSVRPGAYNSPLH

V: TRBV19
J: TRBJ1-1
length: 14
CDR3: ASVGRSGTGETEAF

V: TRBV27
J: TRBJ2-7
length: 11
CDR3: ASSLIPEGEQY

V: TRBV10-3
J: TRBJ2-2
length: 13
CDR3: AISRLAEPTGELF

V: TRBV19
J: TRBJ2-6
length: 14
CDR3: ASQLAGISGANVLT

V: TRBV19
J: TRBJ2-3
length: 16
CDR3: ASSIYPTGGRRTDTQY

V: TRBV7-6
J: TRBJ2-5
length: 11
CDR3: ASSSVGQETQY

V: TRBV11-3
J: TRBJ2-7
length: 13
CDR3: ASSSSGTGAYEQY

V: TRBV11-2
J: TRBJ2-7
length: 11
CDR3: ASSQQGFGEQY

V: TRBV4-3
J: TRBJ1-2
length: 12
CDR3: ASSQAGANYGYT

V: TRBV5-1
J: TRBJ2-2
length: 18
CDR3: ASSLLPHYSGSQVSGELF

V: TRBV7-9
J: TRBJ1-1
length: 13
CDR3: ASSPGSWFFGEAF

V: TRBV10-3
J: TRBJ1-5
length: 15
CDR3: AISDGQGALSDQPQH

V: TRBV9
J: TRBJ1-1
length: 15
CDR3: ASSPRSMTGTNTEAF

V: TRBV7-2
J: TRBJ2-1
length: 12
CDR3: ASSHGTSGRFLF

V: TRBV30
J: TRBJ2-7
length: 9
CDR3: AWMNGGEQY

V: TRBV5-6
J: TRBJ2-4
length: 10
CDR3: ASSSVRDIQY

V: TRBV5-6
J: TRBJ2-1
length: 9
CDR3: ASSRLLEQF

V: TRBV19
J: TRBJ2-2
length: 16
CDR3: ASSIMVPALWNTGELF

V: TRBV5-1
J: TRBJ1-1
length: 12
CDR3: ASSTEPSNTEAF

V: TRBV7-7
J: TRBJ2-1
length: 12
CDR3: ASSRQPTANEQF

V: TRBV19
J: TRBJ1-1
length: 11
CDR3: ASTGQGGTEAF

V: TRBV5-1
J: TRBJ2-3
length: 16
CDR3: ASSLGQLAGGFTDTQY

V: TRBV19
J: TRBJ2-2
length: 14
CDR3: ASKVTSGRHTGELF

V: TRBV9
J: TRBJ2-1
length: 12
CDR3: ASSVGVAGGHLF

V: TRBV5-6
J: TRBJ2-7
length: 14
CDR3: ASSLWTSGRVYEQY

V: TRBV19
J: TRBJ2-5
length: 14
CDR3: ASSPRGSGAQETQY

V: TRBV5-1
J: TRBJ2-5
length: 13
CDR3: ASSLTAGGGETQY

V: TRBV30
J: TRBJ1-5
length: 13
CDR3: AWNTRDNSNQPQH

V: TRBV5-5
J: TRBJ2-7
length: 12
CDR3: ASSYGQGFYEQY

V: TRBV30
J: TRBJ2-3
length: 12
CDR3: AWRLADYTDTQY

V: TRBV5-6
J: TRBJ2-1
length: 13
CDR3: ASSPGTGLPNEQF

V: TRBV7-9
J: TRBJ1-1
length: 11
CDR3: ASSWTGGTEAF